This T cell receptor (beta chain) originates from a study of vaccination and CD4 T cells after COVID-19. Trimming removed 0 bases from V and 4 bases from J; junction bases left unmatched: 3. CDR3 length: 15 amino acids. From germline, CDR1 is DFQATT and CDR2 SNEGSKA (reference sequence). Worth noting for this clonotype: What it recognizes is unknown.

Cultured CD4+ T cell DNA underwent sequencing with the Oncomine TCR Beta short-read assay. TCRdb reprocessed the PCR reads with MiXCR, giving one entry per CDR3 protein. The sample carries about 10,000 distinct CDR3 sequences, roughly two thirds recorded once. This sample's treatment: approximately nine-day PBMC culture with coronavirus spike peptide pools or control peptides (ViraFEST assay). ViraFEST used peptide pools to expand antigen-specific T cells and subsequently sequenced their TCRs. The TCR originated in a human donor who had recovered from COVID-19. J is TRBJ1-4 and V is TRBV20-1, with 9 positions matching TRBD1. Sequencing was carried out using CD4+ T cells from blood, cultured in vitro. The CDR3 spells CSARDLGQGNEKLFF. For the CDR3, the DNA is TGCAGTGCTAGAGATCTGGGACAGGGTAATGAAAAACTGTTTTTT.